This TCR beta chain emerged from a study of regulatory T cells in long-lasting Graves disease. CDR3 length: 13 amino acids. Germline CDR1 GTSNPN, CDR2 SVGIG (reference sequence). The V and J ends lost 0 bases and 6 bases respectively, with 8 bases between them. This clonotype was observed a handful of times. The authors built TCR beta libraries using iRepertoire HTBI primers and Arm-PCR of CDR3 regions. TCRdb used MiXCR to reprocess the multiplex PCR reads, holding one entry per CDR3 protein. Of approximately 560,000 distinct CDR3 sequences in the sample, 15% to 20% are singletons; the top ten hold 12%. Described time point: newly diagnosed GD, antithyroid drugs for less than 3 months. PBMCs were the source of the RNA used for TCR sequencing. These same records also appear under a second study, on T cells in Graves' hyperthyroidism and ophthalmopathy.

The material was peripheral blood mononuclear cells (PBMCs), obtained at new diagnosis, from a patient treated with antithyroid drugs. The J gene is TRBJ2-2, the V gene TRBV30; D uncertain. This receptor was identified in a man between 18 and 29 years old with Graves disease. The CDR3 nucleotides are TGTGCCTGGAGTGTACGAAACCCCGGGGAGCTGTTTTTT. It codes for CAWSVRNPGELFF.